The following is a T cell receptor beta chain sequence with its context. It lacks a known antigen. No qualities accompany the bases; no much larger clone lies one base away. This entry comes from a study of identifying expanded T cells in peripheral blood (dated by TCRdb to between 2019 and 2020). About the investigation overall: Technical replicates were generated by sequencing separate aliquots of the same genomic DNA pool, with four replicates compared pairwise.

The CDR3 measures 13 amino acids from cysteine to phenylalanine. Only the CDR3 DNA stays, 39 bases, in frame from base 1. The germline V gene provides CDR1 SGHTA and CDR2 FQGTGA. V is pared back by 3 bases and J by 0 bases, with 5 bases lying between the germline termini. TCRbeta CDR3 regions were profiled by bias-controlled multiplex PCR amplification of genomic DNA with the immunoSEQ Assay. The paper's processing steps were these. To quantify the absolute abundance of each unique TCRbeta CDR3 region, the sequences were collapsed and filtered. Differential abundance was tested with two models: a binomial (Fisher-equivalent) model and a beta-binomial model that adds time-dependent variance fitted from healthy donors. Clones with fewer than 5 combined templates were removed, and differential abundance was called for clones with a Benjamini-Hochberg FDR below 0.01. Using the form v = (b*log(k)+a)^2, the beta-binomial variance was modeled as a function of the total template count across the two samples. The immuneACCESS repertoire file appears here via TCRdb, limited to in-frame rearrangements. These files lack a portion of the clones; in checked studies, under half of the deficit traces to unresolved V genes, and the cause of the others is not known. D and trimming were read from the DNA, whereas the V and J calls and clone size are those reported in that table. Here the sample has around 75,000 clones; roughly 88% occur a single time. Clones ranked in the top ten supply more than 2.5% of the sample.

No immune events, such as infections, were documented for the healthy donors during the collection period. Blood repertoires from healthy donors were used as a training cohort for calibrating time-dependent variance in a beta-binomial model of differential abundance of T-cell clones. The training cohort was composed of 10 or so healthy donors, 3 female and 7 male. An age range of roughly 29 to 65 years, with an average of 43 years, was recorded for the donors. Whole blood from each healthy donor was obtained from a commercial supplier and was collected at three time points two to three weeks apart. Genomic DNA was extracted from unsorted whole blood for immunosequencing. The study at large found these results: For all healthy donors, the variance in clone template counts between approximately 2-week samples rose significantly as total template count increased. The binomial model flagged about 1.2 differentially abundant clones between technical replicates, compared with approximately 16 over approximately two weeks and 18 to 20 over roughly 4 weeks. The beta-binomial model significantly reduced the number of clones called differentially abundant and the false-positive rate across all healthy-donor time intervals. The authors expected that over much longer intervals, such as months to years, biological variance in healthy repertoires might increase even further.

Sequencing used blood. The receptor comes from a person between 18 and 69 years old in good health. The rearranged chain carries TRBV7-3 and TRBJ2-5; the D gene lacks a confident call. The DNA sequence reads TGTGCCAGCAGCTTGGGCTACCAAGAGACCCAGTACTTC. Its amino acids are CASSLGYQETQYF.